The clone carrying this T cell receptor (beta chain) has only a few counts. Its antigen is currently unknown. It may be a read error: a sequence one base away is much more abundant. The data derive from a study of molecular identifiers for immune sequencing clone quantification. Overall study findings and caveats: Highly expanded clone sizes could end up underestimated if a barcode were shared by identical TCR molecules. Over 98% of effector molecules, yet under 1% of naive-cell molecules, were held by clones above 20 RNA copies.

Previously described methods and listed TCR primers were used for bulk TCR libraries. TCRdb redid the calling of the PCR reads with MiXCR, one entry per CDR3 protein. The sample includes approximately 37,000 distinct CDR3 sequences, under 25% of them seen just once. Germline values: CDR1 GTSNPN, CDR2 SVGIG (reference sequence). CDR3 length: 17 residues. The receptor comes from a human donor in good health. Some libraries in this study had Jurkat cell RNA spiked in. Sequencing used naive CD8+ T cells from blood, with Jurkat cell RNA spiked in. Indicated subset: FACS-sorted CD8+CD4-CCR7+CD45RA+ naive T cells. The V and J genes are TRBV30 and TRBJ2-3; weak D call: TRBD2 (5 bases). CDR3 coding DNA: TGTGCCTGGAGTGTACTACCTACTCCGGGGAGCACAGATACGCGGTATTTT. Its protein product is CAWSVLPTPGSTDTRYF.